The rows below give T cell receptor beta chains drawn from one sample of a study of Ad26.COV2.S vaccination and SARS-CoV-2 variants. Profiled with immunoSEQ multiplex PCR; TCRdb holds only in-frame clones, not every one. Of approximately 410,000 clones in the sample, 92% were seen once. Sequencing was performed on peripheral blood, taken in a trial of Ad26.COV2.S vaccine versus placebo. The origin of the receptors is a person aged 18 to 65 who received the Ad26.COV2.S COVID-19 vaccine or a placebo. Both conserved end residues are part of each CDR3. The D gene is left open where the match is weak. Only some rows state a clone size, as once, few, many or a class for expanded clones.

CDR3nt	CDR3aa	abundance	d_gene	v_gene	j_gene
TGTGCCAGCAGTTTATGGGACGGGAATGAGCAGTTCTTC	CASSLWDGNEQFF	-	-	TRBV27	TRBJ2-1
TGTGCCTGGAGTCTCGGGGGCCGGGGGCCCCTCCACTTT	CAWSLGGRGPLHF	-	-	TRBV30	TRBJ1-6
TGTGCCAGCAGTTACGGACAGGGCGGCTATGGCTACACCTTC	CASSYGQGGYGYTF	-	TRBD1	TRBV6-2/TRBV6-3	TRBJ1-2
TGTGCCAGCAGTGAATTTTGGCAGGCAGGGAAAGAAGAGACCCAGTACTTC	CASSEFWQAGKEETQYF	-	-	TRBV25-1	TRBJ2-5
TGTGCCAGCAGCTTAGACATGTACACTGAAGCTTTCTTT	CASSLDMYTEAFF	-	-	TRBV7-2	TRBJ1-1
TGCGCCAGCAGCCTATTGACAGGGGGTGCCTACAATGAGCAGTTCTTC	CASSLLTGGAYNEQFF	-	TRBD1	TRBV5-1	TRBJ2-1
TGTGCCAGTACCGCACAGGGGCGGGCGTCAGAGACCCAGTACTTC	CASTAQGRASETQYF	-	TRBD1	TRBV19	TRBJ2-5
TGTGCCAGCAGCCTCAGGACTAGCGGAGGCTACAATGAGCAGTTCTTC	CASSLRTSGGYNEQFF	-	TRBD2	TRBV7-2	TRBJ2-1
TGCAGCGTTACAGGGGGCTTCGCCTACGAGCAGTACTTC	CSVTGGFAYEQYF	-	TRBD1	TRBV29-1	TRBJ2-7
TGTGCCAGCAGGCGCTCGACAGCTAACTATGGCTACACCTTC	CASRRSTANYGYTF	-	-	TRBV27	TRBJ1-2
TGTGCCAGCAGTCTTACAGATTCTATGAACACCGGGGAGCTGTTTTTT	CASSLTDSMNTGELFF	-	-	TRBV6-4	TRBJ2-2
TGTGCCAGCAGCTTAGCCGGGACAGGGAGGGAAAAACTGTTTTTT	CASSLAGTGREKLFF	-	TRBD1	TRBV11-2	TRBJ1-4
TGTGCCAGCAGTGAAGCGCTCGGGGGTAGTGAAAAACTGTTTTTT	CASSEALGGSEKLFF	-	-	TRBV6-1	TRBJ1-4
TGCGCCAGCAGCTTGGATAGTAGCGGGATTAACACCGGGGAGCTGTTTTTT	CASSLDSSGINTGELFF	few	TRBD2	TRBV5-1	TRBJ2-2
TGTGCCAGCAGCGAAGGACTAGCGGGAACCGGGGAGCTGTTTTTT	CASSEGLAGTGELFF	-	TRBD2	TRBV9	TRBJ2-2
TGTGCCAGCAGTTTACAACTAGCTTTAAGCTCCTACAATGAGCAGTTCTTC	CASSLQLALSSYNEQFF	-	-	TRBV27	TRBJ2-1
TGCGCCAGCAGCCAAATGGGACAGGGCCACACTGAAGCTTTCTTT	CASSQMGQGHTEAFF	-	TRBD1	TRBV4-1	TRBJ1-1
TGTGCCAGCAGTTTAGGGACCCTCCCCACCAATGAGCAGTTCTTC	CASSLGTLPTNEQFF	-	-	TRBV28	TRBJ2-1
TGCGCCAGCAGCTTGGGGGGGTGGCAGCCCCAGCATTTT	CASSLGGWQPQHF	-	-	TRBV5-1	TRBJ1-5
TGTGCCAGCAGCTTAGATTCTTTGGGGAATTCACCCCTCCACTTT	CASSLDSLGNSPLHF	-	-	TRBV11-2	TRBJ1-6
TGTGCCAGCAGCTTCTCGGGGGCCAAAGAGACCCAGTACTTC	CASSFSGAKETQYF	-	-	TRBV5-6	TRBJ2-5
TGTGCCACCAGGGGCCAGCACACTGAAGCTTTCTTT	CATRGQHTEAFF	-	-	TRBV15	TRBJ1-1
TGTGCCAGCAGCTTGGAAGGGACAGGGAATTACGAGCAGTACTTC	CASSLEGTGNYEQYF	-	TRBD1	TRBV5-5	TRBJ2-7
TGTGCCAGCAGCTTGGGGCCAAGGAACACCATATATTTT	CASSLGPRNTIYF	-	-	TRBV5-4	TRBJ1-3
TGTGCCAGCAGTTTAGATGCCCAAGAGACCCAGTACTTC	CASSLDAQETQYF	-	-	TRBV27	TRBJ2-5